This T cell receptor (beta chain) was documented in a study of blood T cells in healthy people across ages. Unmatched junction bases numbered 13, after V lost 4 bases and J lost 7 bases. Germline assignment: CDR1 SGHRS and CDR2 YFSETQ. The CDR3 has 15 residues. PCR was performed a second time for about 6 to 12 cycles using a sample-barcoded 5' primer and a J-beta primer mix. One entry per CDR3 protein results from TCRdb running MiXCR on the 5' RACE reads. The table shows over 1,200,000 distinct CDR3 sequences, with roughly 60% occurring only once. This clonotype came up once. The chain uses TRBV5-1 and TRBJ2-7; TRBD2 matches at 8 bases. The source material was blood. This sequence originates from a man aged 18-30 years in good health. The CDR3 DNA reads TGCGCCAGCAGCGGAGCGGGGGCCCTCATAAGAGAGCAGTACTTC. Translating gives CASSGAGALIREQYF.